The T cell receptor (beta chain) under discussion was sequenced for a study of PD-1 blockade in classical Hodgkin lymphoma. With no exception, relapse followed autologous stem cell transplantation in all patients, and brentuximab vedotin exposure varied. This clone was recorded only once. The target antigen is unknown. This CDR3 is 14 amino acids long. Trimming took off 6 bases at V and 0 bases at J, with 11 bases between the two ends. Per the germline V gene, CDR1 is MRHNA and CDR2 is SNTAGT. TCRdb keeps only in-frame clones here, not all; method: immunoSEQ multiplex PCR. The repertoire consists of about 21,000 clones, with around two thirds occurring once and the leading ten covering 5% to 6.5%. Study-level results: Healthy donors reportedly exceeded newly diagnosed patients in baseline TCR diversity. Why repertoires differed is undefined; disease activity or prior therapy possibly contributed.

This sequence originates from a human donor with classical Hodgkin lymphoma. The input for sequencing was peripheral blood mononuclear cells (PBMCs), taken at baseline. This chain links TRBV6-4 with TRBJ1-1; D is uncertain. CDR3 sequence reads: CASRLSTMNTEAFF. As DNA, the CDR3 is TGTGCCAGCAGACTCAGTACGATGAACACTGAAGCTTTCTTT.